A selection of T cell receptor beta chains follows, all from one sample in a study of CD4+ T cells in melanoma. The assay was immunoSEQ multiplex PCR, and TCRdb's table has in-frame clones only and misses some. The sample carries about 140,000 clones, nearly 95% recorded once. The receptors stem from a human donor with melanoma. Both conserved end residues are part of each CDR3. The order of the fields is J gene, V gene, D gene, clone size, CDR3 protein, CDR3 DNA. D genes are given only for firm matches. Size is omitted from some rows. Given values are once, few, many or a class for expanded clones.

j_gene: TRBJ1-5; v_gene: TRBV19; d_gene: -; abundance: -; CDR3aa: CASSTRQDGVSNQPQHF; CDR3nt: TGTGCCAGTAGTACCCGCCAGGATGGGGTCAGCAATCAGCCCCAGCATTTT
j_gene: TRBJ1-3; v_gene: TRBV7-8; d_gene: TRBD1; abundance: -; CDR3aa: CASSTKWSDRGFYTIYF; CDR3nt: TGTGCCAGCAGCACGAAGTGGTCGGACAGGGGCTTTTACACCATATATTTT
j_gene: TRBJ2-3; v_gene: TRBV10-2; d_gene: TRBD1; abundance: -; CDR3aa: CARKGQGTDTQYF; CDR3nt: TGCGCCAGGAAAGGACAGGGCACAGATACGCAGTATTTT
j_gene: TRBJ1-5; v_gene: TRBV5-1; d_gene: -; abundance: -; CDR3aa: CASSLDSNQPQHF; CDR3nt: TGCGCCAGCAGCTTGGACAGCAATCAGCCCCAGCATTTT
j_gene: TRBJ1-5; v_gene: TRBV2; d_gene: -; abundance: -; CDR3aa: CASKNSNQPQHF; CDR3nt: TGTGCCAGCAAAAATAGCAATCAGCCCCAGCATTTT
j_gene: TRBJ2-5; v_gene: TRBV14; d_gene: TRBD2; abundance: -; CDR3aa: CASSQVLASGGLGETQYF; CDR3nt: TGTGCCAGCAGCCAAGTTTTGGCTAGCGGGGGCCTCGGGGAGACCCAGTACTTC
j_gene: TRBJ1-2; v_gene: TRBV2; d_gene: -; abundance: -; CDR3aa: CASRTENNYGYTF; CDR3nt: TGTGCCAGCAGGACAGAGAACAACTATGGCTACACCTTC
j_gene: TRBJ1-6; v_gene: TRBV7-8; d_gene: TRBD1; abundance: -; CDR3aa: CASSRQGLSPLHF; CDR3nt: TGTGCCAGCAGCCGACAGGGCTTGTCACCCCTCCACTTT
j_gene: TRBJ1-5; v_gene: TRBV2; d_gene: TRBD1; abundance: once; CDR3aa: CASSAGTGGSLNSNQPQHF; CDR3nt: TGTGCCAGCAGTGCGGGGACAGGGGGCTCATTAAATAGCAATCAGCCCCAGCATTTT
j_gene: TRBJ2-1; v_gene: TRBV7-3; d_gene: TRBD1; abundance: -; CDR3aa: CASSPQTGEYNEQFF; CDR3nt: TGTGCCAGCAGCCCGCAGACAGGGGAATACAATGAGCAGTTCTTC
j_gene: TRBJ1-2; v_gene: TRBV6-1; d_gene: -; abundance: -; CDR3aa: CASAMTGTYGYTF; CDR3nt: TGTGCCAGCGCTATGACTGGGACATATGGCTACACCTTC
j_gene: TRBJ2-1; v_gene: TRBV7-3; d_gene: TRBD2; abundance: -; CDR3aa: CASSSPGTRGANEQFF; CDR3nt: TGTGCCAGCAGCTCTCCCGGGACTAGGGGGGCCAATGAGCAGTTCTTC
j_gene: TRBJ2-3; v_gene: TRBV19; d_gene: -; abundance: once; CDR3aa: CASNSGSTDTQYF; CDR3nt: TGTGCCAGTAACAGCGGAAGCACAGATACGCAGTATTTT
j_gene: TRBJ1-1; v_gene: TRBV29-1; d_gene: -; abundance: -; CDR3aa: CSVEDLSPLTAFF; CDR3nt: TGCAGCGTTGAAGATCTCTCCCCATTAACAGCTTTCTTT
j_gene: TRBJ1-6; v_gene: TRBV19; d_gene: TRBD1; abundance: -; CDR3aa: CASSITGEDSPLHF; CDR3nt: TGTGCCAGTAGTATCACAGGGGAGGATTCACCCCTCCACTTT
j_gene: TRBJ2-3; v_gene: TRBV9; d_gene: TRBD2; abundance: -; CDR3aa: CASSPMAGGTDTQYF; CDR3nt: TGTGCCAGCAGCCCCATGGCGGGGGGCACAGATACGCAGTATTTT
j_gene: TRBJ2-3; v_gene: TRBV9; d_gene: -; abundance: -; CDR3aa: CASSVVGVSTDTQYF; CDR3nt: TGTGCCAGCAGCGTAGTGGGAGTGAGCACAGATACGCAGTATTTT
j_gene: TRBJ2-4; v_gene: TRBV15; d_gene: TRBD1; abundance: -; CDR3aa: CATSSGTGVPKNIQYF; CDR3nt: TGTGCCACCAGCAGTGGGACAGGGGTACCCAAAAACATTCAGTACTTC
j_gene: TRBJ2-3; v_gene: TRBV4-2; d_gene: -; abundance: -; CDR3aa: CASSQEPLRGDTQYF; CDR3nt: TGTGCCAGCAGCCAAGAGCCCTTACGGGGGGATACGCAGTATTTT
j_gene: TRBJ2-7; v_gene: TRBV5-6; d_gene: TRBD2; abundance: -; CDR3aa: CASSRPGGGREQYF; CDR3nt: TGTGCCAGCAGTCGTCCCGGCGGGGGAAGGGAGCAGTACTTC
j_gene: TRBJ2-1; v_gene: TRBV7-8; d_gene: -; abundance: -; CDR3aa: CASSPTPTGLKQFF; CDR3nt: TGTGCCAGCAGCCCAACCCCGACAGGCCTGAAGCAGTTCTTC
j_gene: TRBJ2-7; v_gene: TRBV7-6; d_gene: TRBD2; abundance: -; CDR3aa: CASSLAASGGIYEQYF; CDR3nt: TGTGCCAGCAGCTTAGCGGCAAGCGGGGGCATCTACGAGCAGTACTTC
j_gene: TRBJ2-3; v_gene: TRBV5-1; d_gene: -; abundance: -; CDR3aa: CASSRGAGGASSTDTQYF; CDR3nt: TGCGCCAGCAGCCGGGGGGCCGGAGGAGCCTCTAGCACAGATACGCAGTATTTT
j_gene: TRBJ1-2; v_gene: TRBV10-2; d_gene: -; abundance: -; CDR3aa: CASKGGGGYGYTF; CDR3nt: TGCGCCAGCAAGGGTGGAGGTGGTTATGGCTACACCTTC
j_gene: TRBJ2-3; v_gene: TRBV21-1; d_gene: -; abundance: -; CDR3aa: CASSKRGVKYSDTQYF; CDR3nt: TGTGCCAGCAGCAAACGTGGGGTCAAATACTCAGATACGCAGTATTTT
j_gene: TRBJ1-4; v_gene: TRBV7-8; d_gene: -; abundance: -; CDR3aa: CASSPGGGSHLGTNEKLFF; CDR3nt: TGTGCCAGCAGCCCCGGAGGAGGTTCACACTTGGGAACTAATGAAAAACTGTTTTTT
j_gene: TRBJ2-1; v_gene: TRBV7-2; d_gene: -; abundance: -; CDR3aa: CASSSQPASSYNEQFF; CDR3nt: TGTGCCAGCAGCTCCCAGCCTGCGAGCTCCTACAATGAGCAGTTCTTC
j_gene: TRBJ1-1; v_gene: TRBV6-5; d_gene: -; abundance: few; CDR3aa: CASSYSPGTEAFF; CDR3nt: TGTGCCAGCAGTTACTCGCCGGGGACCGAAGCTTTCTTT
j_gene: TRBJ1-1; v_gene: TRBV5-4; d_gene: TRBD1; abundance: -; CDR3aa: CASSPRGGWTEAFF; CDR3nt: TGTGCCAGCAGCCCACGAGGGGGCTGGACTGAAGCTTTCTTT
j_gene: TRBJ2-1; v_gene: TRBV7-9; d_gene: -; abundance: -; CDR3aa: CASSPRNRENEQFF; CDR3nt: TGTGCCAGCAGCCCTAGGAACAGGGAGAATGAGCAGTTCTTC
j_gene: TRBJ1-5; v_gene: TRBV25-1; d_gene: -; abundance: -; CDR3aa: CASSEKWVDRLDYQPQHF; CDR3nt: TGTGCCAGCAGTGAAAAATGGGTCGACAGGCTAGATTATCAGCCCCAGCATTTT
j_gene: TRBJ2-7; v_gene: TRBV11-2; d_gene: -; abundance: -; CDR3aa: CASSFVVTSSYEQYF; CDR3nt: TGTGCCAGCAGCTTTGTAGTCACGAGCTCCTACGAGCAGTACTTC
j_gene: TRBJ1-1; v_gene: TRBV5-1; d_gene: -; abundance: -; CDR3aa: CASRYRDRATEAFF; CDR3nt: TGCGCCAGCCGATACAGGGATCGGGCCACTGAAGCTTTCTTT
j_gene: TRBJ1-3; v_gene: TRBV11-2; d_gene: -; abundance: -; CDR3aa: CASSPLGGGNTIYF; CDR3nt: TGTGCCAGCAGCCCTTTAGGGGGTGGAAACACCATATATTTT
j_gene: TRBJ2-3; v_gene: TRBV4-1; d_gene: -; abundance: -; CDR3aa: CASSQEWSTDTQYF; CDR3nt: TGCGCCAGCAGCCAAGAGTGGAGCACAGATACGCAGTATTTT
j_gene: TRBJ1-2; v_gene: TRBV5-1; d_gene: -; abundance: -; CDR3aa: CASSLVTLEDYTF; CDR3nt: TGCGCCAGCAGCTTGGTGACCTTGGAGGACTACACCTTC
j_gene: TRBJ2-1; v_gene: TRBV18; d_gene: -; abundance: -; CDR3aa: CASSPTGRQVLSNEQFF; CDR3nt: TGTGCCAGCTCCCCGACTGGGAGACAGGTCTTGTCGAATGAGCAGTTCTTC
j_gene: TRBJ2-7; v_gene: TRBV11-2; d_gene: -; abundance: -; CDR3aa: CASTQTLIYEQYF; CDR3nt: TGTGCCAGCACTCAGACGTTGATCTACGAGCAGTACTTC
j_gene: TRBJ2-3; v_gene: TRBV18; d_gene: -; abundance: -; CDR3aa: CASSPRQVSSTDTQYF; CDR3nt: TGTGCCAGCTCACCACGACAGGTTTCTAGCACAGATACGCAGTATTTT
j_gene: TRBJ1-5; v_gene: TRBV5-1; d_gene: -; abundance: -; CDR3aa: CASSLFGDGNQPQHF; CDR3nt: TGCGCCAGCAGCTTGTTTGGGGACGGCAATCAGCCCCAGCATTTT
j_gene: TRBJ1-1; v_gene: TRBV11-2; d_gene: -; abundance: once; CDR3aa: CASRDVYTEAFF; CDR3nt: TGTGCCAGCAGGGACGTCTACACTGAAGCTTTCTTT
j_gene: TRBJ1-2; v_gene: TRBV10-1; d_gene: -; abundance: -; CDR3aa: CASSDTDYGYTF; CDR3nt: TGCGCCAGCAGTGACACGGACTATGGCTACACCTTC
j_gene: TRBJ1-4; v_gene: TRBV6-1; d_gene: TRBD1; abundance: -; CDR3aa: CASSEPKQGPNEKLFF; CDR3nt: TGTGCCAGCAGTGAACCCAAACAGGGGCCGAATGAAAAACTGTTTTTT
j_gene: TRBJ1-4; v_gene: TRBV15; d_gene: TRBD1; abundance: -; CDR3aa: CATSREDRGSDEKLFF; CDR3nt: TGTGCCACCAGCAGGGAGGACAGGGGTTCGGACGAAAAACTGTTTTTT
j_gene: TRBJ1-4; v_gene: TRBV11-2; d_gene: TRBD1; abundance: -; CDR3aa: CASSLRGPGQEVF; CDR3nt: TGTGCCAGCAGCCTTAGGGGACCGGGACAGGAGGTTTTT